This passage covers 2 T cell receptor beta chains from one sample sequenced in a study of T cell repertoires and HLA-DP antigens. Clones were read by immunoSEQ multiplex PCR, and TCRdb kept only the in-frame ones, dropping some. Here the sample spans about 73,000 clones, 80% being singletons. The antigens for these receptors are not known. The sample consisted of CD4+ T cells from PBMCs. Every receptor here comes from a man in his sixties in good health and CMV-seronegative.

This clone was detected once. This chain connects TRBV7-9 to TRBJ2-5; 10 positions match TRBD2. With V trimmed by 5 bases and J by 4 bases, 7 bases remained unmatched. The CDR3 has 15 amino acids. The germline V gene has CDR1 SEHNR and CDR2 FQNEAQ (reference sequence). CDR3 bases: TGTGCCAGCAGCCAGGGACTAGCGTCCCCAGAGACCCAGTACTTC. Translated: CASSQGLASPETQYF.

The genes are TRBV30 and TRBJ2-7; 12 positions match TRBD2. J was trimmed by 6 bases and V by 1 base; bases with no gene match: 7. CDR3 length: 15 residues. CDR1 GTSNPN and CDR2 SVGIG come from the germline V gene (reference sequence). CDR3 nucleotide sequence: TGTGCCTGGAGTGGACTAGCGGGGGATGAGCTCGAGCAGTACTTC. Residues: CAWSGLAGDELEQYF. Looking up the rest from reference TRBV30 and TRBJ2-7 gives the full variable domain: SQTIHQWPATLVQPVGSPLSLECTVEGTSNPNLYWYRQAAGRGLQLLFYSVGIGQISSEVPQNLSASRPQDRQFILSSKKLLLSDSGFYLCAWSGLAGDELEQYFGPGTRLTVT.